The T cell receptor beta chain described here comes from a study of radiation and T cells in renal cell carcinoma. Time point specified: blood 4 weeks post-SBRT, at nephrectomy. Treatment indicated: 15 Gy SBRT to primary tumor, nephrectomy 4 weeks later. Nephrectomy followed 15 Gy stereotactic body radiation by 4 weeks. Radiation-treated patients gave blood at baseline, week 2 and week 4. This renal cell carcinoma was of the clear cell type. V dropped 1 base and J dropped 7 bases, with 17 bases sitting between them. The CDR3 has 15 amino acids. Germline CDR1 is SGHDN and CDR2 is FVKESK. Clones were sequenced by immunoSEQ multiplex PCR, and TCRdb holds only the in-frame ones, with some missing. The sample lists over 120,000 clones, 65% to 90% occurring once.

Sequences were derived from blood, sampled from a patient whose treatment included radiotherapy and nephrectomy. This clonotype was sampled from a woman between 50 and 59 years old with renal cell carcinoma. The chain joins TRBV14 to TRBJ2-7; possible D gene TRBD2, 6 bases. CDR3 DNA sequence: TGTGCCAGCAGCCAAGTTATCGGTTCGGGAGCGGAGCAGTACTTC. Protein sequence: CASSQVIGSGAEQYF.